A selection of T cell receptor beta chains follows, all from one sample in a study of blood T cell repertoires in COVID-19. TCRdb's copy holds only in-frame clones and misses some; the assay was immunoSEQ multiplex PCR. The sample lists 290,000 or so clones, roughly four fifths occurring once. The sequenced material came from PBMCs or T cells enriched from blood (not recorded which). The receptors derive from a man aged 40-49 years who had been exposed to COVID-19. CDR3s include the opening cysteine and the closing phenylalanine or tryptophan. Each record gives: CDR3 protein, CDR3 DNA, D gene, J gene, clone size, V gene. A D gene is named only where the DNA matches it firmly. Size is omitted from some rows. Given values are once, few, many or a class for expanded clones.

cdr3_aa: CASSRQGRGGYTF
cdr3_nt: TGTGCCAGCAGCCGGCAGGGTAGGGGCGGCTACACCTTC
d_call: -
j_call: TRBJ1-2
clone_size: -
v_call: TRBV3-1/TRBV3-2

cdr3_aa: CASKVGVAGANEQFF
cdr3_nt: TGTGCCAGTAAAGTGGGAGTGGCGGGAGCCAATGAGCAGTTCTTC
d_call: TRBD2
j_call: TRBJ2-1
clone_size: once
v_call: TRBV19

cdr3_aa: CASKPPGTGDTGELFF
cdr3_nt: TGTGCCAGCAAACCCCCGGGGACAGGGGACACCGGGGAGCTGTTTTTT
d_call: TRBD1
j_call: TRBJ2-2
clone_size: -
v_call: TRBV5-4

cdr3_aa: CAIDGPDRDGYTF
cdr3_nt: TGTGCCATAGATGGGCCTGACAGGGATGGCTACACCTTC
d_call: TRBD1
j_call: TRBJ1-2
clone_size: -
v_call: TRBV7-8

cdr3_aa: CASSIGGRRSLYEQYF
cdr3_nt: TGTGCCAGTAGTATAGGCGGCAGGAGGTCCCTCTACGAGCAGTACTTC
d_call: -
j_call: TRBJ2-7
clone_size: -
v_call: TRBV19

cdr3_aa: CASGDSPNEKLFF
cdr3_nt: TGCGCCAGCGGGGACAGCCCCAATGAAAAACTGTTTTTT
d_call: TRBD1
j_call: TRBJ1-4
clone_size: -
v_call: TRBV5-1

cdr3_aa: CATSDLTSGTYNEQFF
cdr3_nt: TGTGCCACCAGTGATTTGACTAGCGGCACTTACAATGAGCAGTTCTTC
d_call: TRBD2
j_call: TRBJ2-1
clone_size: -
v_call: TRBV24-1

cdr3_aa: CASSPEVEGQFF
cdr3_nt: TGTGCCAGCAGCCCAGAGGTAGAGGGGCAGTTCTTC
d_call: -
j_call: TRBJ2-1
clone_size: -
v_call: TRBV21-1

cdr3_aa: CASSPTGGTQETQYF
cdr3_nt: TGTGCCAGCTCACCTACAGGGGGGACGCAAGAGACCCAGTACTTC
d_call: TRBD1
j_call: TRBJ2-5
clone_size: -
v_call: TRBV18

cdr3_aa: CASRAEVTSGELFF
cdr3_nt: TGTGCCAGTAGGGCGGAGGTAACTAGCGGGGAGCTGTTTTTT
d_call: -
j_call: TRBJ2-2
clone_size: -
v_call: TRBV19

cdr3_aa: CASSNRGLIGYGYTF
cdr3_nt: TGCGCCAGCAGCAACAGGGGCCTTATCGGCTATGGCTACACCTTC
d_call: TRBD1
j_call: TRBJ1-2
clone_size: -
v_call: TRBV4-1

cdr3_aa: CASSAGQGLADTQYF
cdr3_nt: TGTGCCAGCAGTGCCGGACAGGGACTGGCAGATACGCAGTATTTT
d_call: TRBD1
j_call: TRBJ2-3
clone_size: -
v_call: TRBV6-4

cdr3_aa: CASSIGTVEAFF
cdr3_nt: TGTGCCAGCAGCATCGGGACAGTTGAAGCTTTCTTT
d_call: TRBD1
j_call: TRBJ1-1
clone_size: -
v_call: TRBV5-6

cdr3_aa: CASSETGFGTF
cdr3_nt: TGTGCCAGCAGTGAGACAGGGTTCGGCACCTTC
d_call: TRBD1
j_call: TRBJ1-2
clone_size: -
v_call: TRBV6-1

cdr3_aa: CASGSSGRTRELFF
cdr3_nt: TGTGCTAGTGGTTCTAGCGGGAGGACCAGGGAGCTGTTTTTT
d_call: TRBD2
j_call: TRBJ2-2
clone_size: -
v_call: TRBV12-5

cdr3_aa: CATSRETGDQGELFF
cdr3_nt: TGTGCCACCAGCAGAGAAACAGGGGATCAGGGGGAGCTGTTTTTT
d_call: TRBD1
j_call: TRBJ2-2
clone_size: -
v_call: TRBV15

cdr3_aa: CASSLTRAKQYF
cdr3_nt: TGTGCCAGCAGCCTTACGAGGGCAAAGCAGTACTTC
d_call: -
j_call: TRBJ2-7
clone_size: -
v_call: TRBV11-3

cdr3_aa: CASRKGTGYNEQFF
cdr3_nt: TGTGCCAGCAGAAAGGGGACAGGGTACAATGAGCAGTTCTTC
d_call: TRBD1
j_call: TRBJ2-1
clone_size: -
v_call: TRBV7-9

cdr3_aa: CASSLSGYSYEQYF
cdr3_nt: TGTGCCAGCAGTTTGTCCGGGTACTCCTACGAGCAGTACTTC
d_call: -
j_call: TRBJ2-7
clone_size: -
v_call: TRBV28

cdr3_aa: CASSLGQKNTEAFF
cdr3_nt: TGTGCCAGCAGCTTGGGACAGAAAAACACTGAAGCTTTCTTT
d_call: -
j_call: TRBJ1-1
clone_size: -
v_call: TRBV5-8

cdr3_aa: CARKGQGFADTQYF
cdr3_nt: TGTGCCAGGAAGGGTCAGGGTTTCGCAGATACGCAGTATTTT
d_call: -
j_call: TRBJ2-3
clone_size: -
v_call: TRBV5-3

cdr3_aa: CASSALSSGGNTGELFF
cdr3_nt: TGTGCCAGCTCAGCCCTCTCCAGCGGGGGAAACACCGGGGAGCTGTTTTTT
d_call: TRBD2
j_call: TRBJ2-2
clone_size: -
v_call: TRBV18

cdr3_aa: CASSLIPGTNSEAFF
cdr3_nt: TGCGCCAGCAGCTTGATTCCAGGGACTAATTCTGAAGCTTTCTTT
d_call: -
j_call: TRBJ1-1
clone_size: -
v_call: TRBV5-1